This T cell receptor beta chain derives from a study of cytomegalovirus exposure and HLA in healthy donors (dated by TCRdb to 2016 to 2017). In terms of the full investigation: An earlier analysis of several hundred of the donors reported about 250 Gb of sequence data and roughly 100 million unique TCR beta sequences from about 180 million T cells. An early release that covered more than 550 HLA-typed donors contained about 300 gigabases of sequencing data and 80 million or so unique TCR sequences. The genetic ancestry cluster associated with self-reported Caucasian donors included 80% to 90% of the approximately 430 genotyped donors. The study aimed to test whether signatures of past pathogen exposure could be identified by cataloging public T cell receptors. The study profiled the T cell repertoires of hundreds of subjects by immunosequencing and related them to cytomegalovirus serostatus. Besides the first cohort of 550 to 750 subjects, a separate validation cohort made up of roughly 120 different subjects was used. To predict cytomegalovirus infection status, the study brought together high-throughput TCR immunosequencing, statistical association of individual TCRs with disease status, and machine learning. To study patterns of TCR occurrence, a later analysis re-analyzed previously published TCR beta repertoires from 666 donors and added high-resolution HLA genotyping. Rather than using new phenotypic data, the later analysis identified candidate immune exposures from TCR beta sequences and from how often those sequences occurred across donors. To decide whether each TCR beta V gene segment behaved as functional or pseudogenic, an earlier analysis of nearly 600 of the donors relied on high-throughput TCR beta sequencing. Donor age, sex, ethnicity and CMV serostatus were compiled alongside the repertoire data. A later genetic analysis took genome-wide SNP genotypes for 398 of the 666 donors and used that subset as a discovery cohort. All discovery cohort repertoires had been generated using a single sequencing platform. HLA typing included class I and class II loci at four-digit resolution. Typing coverage differed by locus: A, B, C, DRB1 and DQB1 were typed in roughly 620-630 donors, DQA1 in 500 to 550, DPA1 in over 600, and DPB1 in approximately 450. Because of strong linkage in the cohort, five DR-DQ haplotypes were treated as single units for association and clustering. Across approximately 420 genotyped donors of the cohort, an average of about 240,000 unique TCR beta nucleotide sequences per donor were sequenced, and about a sixth of those sequences were non-productive. The investigation overall reported the following: Some IMGT-functional V segments, including TRBV6-2 and TRBV6-3, could not be distinguished by the 87-base-pair reads and were therefore excluded. CMV serostatus was the only immune exposure information available for the cohort. In vitro tests confirmed that three of the cytomegalovirus-associated TCR beta chains recognize cytomegalovirus antigens. Across donors, most TCR sequences were observed very rarely, whereas some public TCRs were present in many individuals. Specific HLA alleles were associated with 15,000 to 20,000 TCR beta sequences at a false discovery rate of 0.05 in a later analysis. In the study, around 150 TCR beta chains were listed as associated with cytomegalovirus. Compared with the roughly 600-donor mean, donors in an Asian-associated ancestry cluster had fewer N-insertions in productive TCRs, according to a later genetic analysis. Because counts were too low, roughly 17 rarely observed V segments, including chromosome 9 orphons, were left out of the earlier analysis of 587 of the donors. The presence/absence analyses assumed that sequencing depth was roughly uniform across donors, and that assumption may not be true. In a later analysis, HLA-associated TCR beta chains were found to be more clonally expanded and to have lower generation probabilities than equally common non-associated chains. A cluster of highly shared sequence variants was judged likely to be a technical artifact of the sequencing pipeline. An earlier analysis of roughly 570 of the donors showed that most TCR beta V segments appeared in productive rearrangements either about 87% or about 30% of the time, which broadly matched IMGT annotations. According to a later analysis, parvovirus B19, influenza, CMV and Epstein-Barr virus appeared linked to several top co-occurrence clusters. A further reported finding was that TCR beta sequences accurately predicted the HLA-A and HLA-B alleles for most subjects in the first cohort. In a later analysis, TCR association rates were found to vary across HLA loci, with the most associated TCRs seen for DRB1 alleles and the fewest for HLA-C alleles. The classifier was reported to diagnose cytomegalovirus status with high specificity and sensitivity in both the original cohort and the validation cohort. It was suggested by the authors that the approach could potentially be generalized to other disease states and immunological phenotypes. This cohort had only TCR beta chains sequenced, and the lack of alpha or paired-chain data limited which features could be detected. Because HLA typing was unavailable for some donors at each locus, only the typed subset was used in association tests. Linkage disequilibrium might explain the correlated functional status among segregating V segments, but an unknown experimental factor could not be ruled out. Assigning TCR associations to individual alleles was difficult when HLA alleles, especially DR and DQ, strongly co-occurred. A later genetic analysis associated a missense DCLRE1C variant with V-gene and J-gene trimming of TCR beta chains, and an independent cohort replicated the association. Most CMV-associated TCR beta chains appeared to be HLA-restricted in a later analysis, and the HLA associations seemed to be driven largely by CMV exposure.

The cohort comprised under 700 healthy bone marrow donors. At the time of sampling, every cohort member was nominally healthy, though immune exposures that went unrecorded were likely present. The donor tested CMV seronegative and was one of the 352 seronegative cohort members. Every donor gave a peripheral blood sample, and the peripheral blood mononuclear cells from that sample were used for TCR beta sequencing. Genomic DNA extraction from the blood cell samples was performed with the Qiagen DNeasy Blood Extraction Kit. Note on this clone: The antigen this receptor binds is unknown. Base qualities were left out, and no much larger clone turns up one base away.

The library was generated by the immunoSEQ multiplex PCR assay. The multiplex PCR relied on a mix of 60 forward primers for TCR Vbeta segments and 13 reverse primers for TCR Jbeta segments. The CDR3 region of rearranged TCR beta genes was amplified from genomic DNA with a multiplex PCR assay. Amplified TCR beta libraries were sequenced as 87-base-pair reads on the Illumina HiSeq System. Per the authors' processing: In a later analysis, about 80 million unique TCR beta chains were counted across the approximately 640 repertoires, and roughly 11 million of these chains were shared by at least two donors. Raw reads were error-corrected and collapsed into unique sequences with a nearest-neighbor algorithm that merged closely related sequences to remove PCR and sequencing errors. V, D and J gene segments were assigned by aligning CDR3 sequences to IMGT reference sequences. For a sequence to be retained, a match of at least six nucleotides was required to both a V gene segment and a J gene segment. Rearrangements were classified as productive when the CDR3 lacked stop codons and remained in frame with V and J, and all other rearrangements were classified as non-productive. CDR3 was defined according to IMGT convention as the region running from the second conserved V-encoded cysteine to the conserved J-encoded phenylalanine. The earlier analysis of more than 450 of the donors excluded sequences that lacked an unambiguous match to a single V gene segment. In an earlier analysis of approximately 500 of the donors, a V segment was called functional when productive rearrangements were above 56.7%, and segregating when the standard deviation between donors exceeded 5%. A statistical classification framework was developed to diagnose cytomegalovirus status using the catalog of TCR beta chain sequences. In a later analysis, TCR nucleotide sequences were compared against IMGT/GENE-DB human TR gene sequences so that V and J genes could be assigned. Using the TCRdist pipeline, a later analysis assigned CDR3 sequences along with most-parsimonious VDJ recombination scenarios. In a later analysis, each TCR beta chain was defined by its CDR3 amino acid sequence together with its V-gene family, and reads lacking a unique V-gene family were excluded. As a way to deal with suspected cross-contamination and a sequencing artifact, a later analysis dropped 640 or so nucleotide sequences that were highly shared and had low generation probability. In a later analysis, a clonal expansion index was calculated for each public chain from normalized within-repertoire ranks of inferred template counts. Generation probabilities in a later analysis came from a VDJ recombination model fitted to out-of-frame rearrangements, and those results were checked against IGoR. Hypergeometric tests were used in a later analysis to score TCR-TCR, TCR-HLA and TCR-CMV co-occurrence, with a repertoire-size bias correction applied to the TCR pairs. A later analysis estimated false discovery rates by permuting HLA or CMV assignments 20 times. A later analysis grouped co-occurring TCRs with DBSCAN, adding TCRdist sequence similarity when clustering within HLA-allele-positive subsets. Repertoires with fewer than 30,000 or more than 120,000 public chains, plus five repertoires with anomalous nucleotide sharing, were excluded from co-occurrence clustering. Here the immuneACCESS table is served through TCRdb, limited to in-frame sequences with V and J called. Missing clones are a known gap in these copies; in checked studies unresolved V genes cover under half, and the rest lacks a known reason. That table is the source of V, J and clone size, and D and trimming were worked out from the DNA. For this sample there are approximately 130,000 clones; 81% appear just once. The ten largest account for 2.2% of the sample.

Spanning cysteine to phenylalanine, the CDR3 consists of 11 amino acids. The entry retains the CDR3 DNA only, 33 bases that are in frame from base 1. Between the V and J ends, shortened by 3 bases and 1 base respectively, the junction contains 2 bases. CDR1 and CDR2 are read off the germline V gene as SGHDT and YYEEEE. The sequence was collected from a woman in her thirties or forties in good health and CMV-seronegative. The sequenced material came from PBMCs. Recombination connected TRBV5-6 to TRBJ2-7; no D gene can be assigned with confidence. Read as DNA, the sequence is TGTGCCAGCAGCTCGTCCTACGAGCAGTACTTC. Translated, this is CASSSSYEQYF.